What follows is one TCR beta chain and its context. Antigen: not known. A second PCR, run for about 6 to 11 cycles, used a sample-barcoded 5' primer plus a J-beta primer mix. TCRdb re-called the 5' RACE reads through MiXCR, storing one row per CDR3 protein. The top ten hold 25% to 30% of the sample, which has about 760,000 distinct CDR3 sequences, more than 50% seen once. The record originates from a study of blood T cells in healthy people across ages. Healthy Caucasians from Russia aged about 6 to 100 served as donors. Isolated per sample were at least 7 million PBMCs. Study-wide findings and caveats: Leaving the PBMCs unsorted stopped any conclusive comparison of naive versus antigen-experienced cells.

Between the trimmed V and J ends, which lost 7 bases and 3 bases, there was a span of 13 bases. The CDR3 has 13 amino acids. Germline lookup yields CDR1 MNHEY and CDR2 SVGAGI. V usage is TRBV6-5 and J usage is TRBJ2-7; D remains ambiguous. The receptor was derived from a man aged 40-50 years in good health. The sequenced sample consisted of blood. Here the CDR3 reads CASISDLSYEQYF. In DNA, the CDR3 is TGTGCCAGCATTTCGGACCTAAGCTACGAGCAGTACTTC.